The clone carrying this T cell receptor (beta chain) was picked up many times. TCR beta CDR3 regions were amplified from RNA. Using the HTBI primer set, a first-round RT-PCR was run on the TCR CDR3. TCRdb re-called the multiplex PCR reads through MiXCR, storing one row per CDR3 protein. The table has about 400,000 distinct CDR3 sequences, over 12% seen once. This sample was included in a study of T cells in Graves' hyperthyroidism and ophthalmopathy. Disease duration was under 3 months in the ophthalmopathy patients, who also had a Clinical Activity Score of at least 3 and a NOSPECS grade of at least 4. Germline V gene sequence: CDR1 SGHAT, CDR2 FQNNGV. The CDR3 consists of 11 residues. V was pared by 10 bases and J by 6 bases, with 9 bases between.

The V gene is TRBV11-2, the J gene TRBJ2-2; possible D gene TRBD2, 6 bases. This clonotype originated in a woman aged 55-70 years with Graves' ophthalmopathy. The sample consisted of blood. The CDR3 reads CATEGAGELFF. CDR3 sequence (DNA): TGTGCCACGGAGGGAGCCGGGGAGCTGTTTTTT.